One sample yielded the 14 T cell receptor beta chains listed below, sequenced in a study of blood T cell repertoires in COVID-19. Measured with immunoSEQ multiplex PCR; TCRdb has only the in-frame clones, and not every one. The sample shows roughly 220,000 clones, around 80% of them seen only once. Sequenced material: PBMCs or T cells enriched from blood (not recorded which). All receptors come from a man in his thirties or forties with acute COVID-19.

J is TRBJ1-6 and V is TRBV2, with D tentatively TRBD1 (6 bases). The CDR3 length is 14 residues. The V end lost 4 bases, the J end lost 9 bases, and 13 bases lay between the germline ends. CDR1 is SNHLY, CDR2 FYNNEI, per germline. The CDR3 DNA is TGTGCCAGCAGTGCAGGGGTCACTATTTCACCCCTCCACTTT. Protein: CASSAGVTISPLHF.

The chain links TRBV6-2 or TRBV6-3 to TRBJ2-1; D possibly corresponds to TRBD1 (6 bases). The germline CDR1 and CDR2 sequences are MNHEY and SVGEGT. V was cut by 0 bases and J by 10 bases, with 13 bases left in between. This CDR3 spans 14 amino acids. The DNA for the CDR3 is TGTGCCAGCAGTTACTCGATCTATCAGGGGGAGCAGTTCTTC. Its protein is CASSYSIYQGEQFF.

This rearrangement joins TRBV29-1 to TRBJ1-2; D remains unclear. The V gene lost 4 bases and the J gene lost 4 bases, with 19 bases spanning the gap. The CDR3 spans 15 residues. The germline CDR1 and CDR2 sequences are SQVTM and ANQGSEA. The CDR3: CSVVILRGTIYGYTF. The CDR3 nucleotides are TGCAGCGTTGTCATTCTCCGAGGCACTATCTATGGCTACACCTTC.

The rearrangement uses TRBV11-2 and TRBJ2-7; a weak D match, TRBD1 (5 bases). The CDR3 is 13 amino acids. The germline gives CDR1 SGHAT, CDR2 FQNNGV. V dropped 1 base and J dropped 5 bases, with 9 bases sitting between them. CDR3 region: CASSLGWGDEQYF. The DNA of the CDR3 is TGTGCCAGCAGCTTAGGCTGGGGCGACGAGCAGTACTTC. Drawing the rest from reference TRBV11-2 and TRBJ2-7, the complete variable domain is EAGVAQSPRYKIIEKRQSVAFWCNPISGHATLYWYQQILGQGPKLLIQFQNNGVVDDSQLPKDRFSAERLKGVDSTLKIQPAKLEDSAVYLCASSLGWGDEQYFGPGTRLTVT.

This clone was detected a few times. The gene calls are TRBV9 and TRBJ1-2; no definite D call. The germline gives CDR1 SGDLS, CDR2 YYNGEE. Trimming shortened V by 3 bases and J by 3 bases, and 15 bases separated the two germline ends. This CDR3 is built from 15 residues. For the CDR3, the DNA is TGTGCCAGCAGCGCTTCTGACACCCCCTACTATGGCTACACCTTC. Amino acid sequence: CASSASDTPYYGYTF.

The chain links TRBV24-1 to TRBJ1-2, with D perhaps matching TRBD1 (5 bases). V lost 9 bases to trimming and J lost 9 bases, with 19 bases between them. Per the germline V gene, CDR1 is KGHDR and CDR2 is SFDVKD. The CDR3 contains 13 residues. DNA of the CDR3: TGTGCCACCCGGGAGGGGAGAGATGATTGCTACACCTTC. Translation gives CATREGRDDCYTF.

The chain uses TRBV27 and TRBJ1-2; D might be TRBD1 (5 bases). The CDR3 is 14 residues long. Trimming cost V 3 bases and J 4 bases, with 12 bases left between them. Per the germline V gene, CDR1 is MNHEY and CDR2 is SMNVEV (reference sequence). Written as DNA, the CDR3 is TGTGCCAGCAGTTTTTTGGGGCCCAGCTATGGCTACACCTTC. It encodes CASSFLGPSYGYTF.

V usage is TRBV24-1 and J usage is TRBJ2-2, with a tentative D call TRBD1 (5 bases). Germline CDR1 is KGHDR and CDR2 is SFDVKD. The germline V and J ends were trimmed by 8 bases and 3 bases, with 15 bases remaining between them. There are 15 residues in the CDR3. CDR3 protein: CATTSVIRDTGELFF. The CDR3 coding sequence is TGTGCCACCACTTCGGTCATCAGGGACACCGGGGAGCTGTTTTTT.

This clone was seen only once. The chain couples TRBV5-1 to TRBJ2-3; 11 positions agree with TRBD2. The CDR3 sequence is 17 residues long. Germline loops: CDR1 SGHRS, CDR2 YFSETQ. V lost 0 bases, J lost 3 bases, and 6 bases stayed unmatched. CDR3 DNA sequence: TGCGCCAGCAGCTTGGCGCTTAGCGGGGGGGCAACAGATACGCAGTATTTT. This codes for CASSLALSGGATDTQYF.

The chain links TRBV6-1 to TRBJ2-4; D unresolved. Per the germline V gene, CDR1 is MNHNS and CDR2 is SASEGT. Trimming took off 2 bases at V and 8 bases at J, with 10 bases between the two ends. CDR3 length equals 13 residues. CDR3 sequence: CASSELPGYIQYF. CDR3 coding DNA: TGTGCCAGCAGTGAATTGCCCGGGTACATTCAGTACTTC.

This chain links TRBV10-1 with TRBJ2-3, with 11 bases aligning to TRBD2. CDR1 is WNHNN and CDR2 is SYGVQD in the germline V gene (reference sequence). This CDR3 spans 15 amino acids. Losses at the gene ends were 3 bases for V and 5 bases for J; bases not matched to a gene: 4. The CDR3 DNA reads as TGCGCCAGCAGTGATTCTAGCGGGAGGAGAGATACGCAGTATTTT. Protein sequence: CASSDSSGRRDTQYF.

The chain couples TRBV28 to TRBJ1-1; D is possibly TRBD1 (6 bases). Per the germline V gene, CDR1 is MDHEN and CDR2 is SYDVKM. The CDR3 is made up of 14 amino acids. V lost 6 bases, J lost 4 bases, and 15 bases lay in between. CDR3 in DNA: TGTGCCAGCAGGTACAGGGTAATAGGCACTGAAGCTTTCTTT. Residues: CASRYRVIGTEAFF.

This chain links TRBV18 with TRBJ2-1, with D tentatively TRBD2 (6 bases). Germline values: CDR1 KGHSH, CDR2 LQKENI. CDR3 length equals 16 residues. V was pared by 0 bases and J by 0 bases, with 9 bases between. The chain's CDR3 is CASSPPVGGSYNEQFF. For the CDR3, the DNA is TGTGCCAGCTCACCACCGGTGGGGGGCTCCTACAATGAGCAGTTCTTC.

The chain joins TRBV5-4 to TRBJ1-6, with D tentatively TRBD1 (6 bases). The CDR3 is 15 residues long. Per germline, CDR1 SGHNT and CDR2 YYREEE (reference sequence). The V end was cut by 0 bases, the J end by 8 bases, with 12 bases between. CDR3 loop: CASSLDTGRDSPLHF. CDR3 bases: TGTGCCAGCAGCTTGGACACAGGGCGCGATTCACCCCTCCACTTT. Combining the CDR3 with reference TRBV5-4 and TRBJ1-6 gives the whole variable domain ETGVTQSPTHLIKTRGQQVTLRCSSQSGHNTVSWYQQALGQGPQFIFQYYREEENGRGNFPPRFSGLQFPNYSSELNVNALELDDSALYLCASSLDTGRDSPLHFGNGTRLTVT.